This T cell receptor beta chain was captured by sequencing in a study of cytomegalovirus exposure and HLA in healthy donors. This clone has more than one count but fewer than ten. Its antigen is unknown. The length of the CDR3 is 13 residues. V dropped 5 bases and J dropped 6 bases, with 11 bases sitting between them. Germline CDR1 reads LNHDA; CDR2 reads SQIVND (reference sequence). Use of 60 Vbeta and 13 Jbeta primers characterized the PCR. Produced via immunoSEQ multiplex PCR; TCRdb's table is partial and in-frame only. Here the sample spans some 200,000 clones, around three quarters being singletons. Study results and limitations: Per published accounts, TCR beta sequences correctly predicted the HLA-A and HLA-B alleles of most subjects.

The sequence derives from a woman in her 30s in good health and CMV-seronegative. The chain has TRBV19 and TRBJ2-4; perhaps TRBD1 as D (6 bases). Source material: PBMCs. CDR3 in amino acids: CASSGQTVNIQYF. Here the CDR3 DNA reads TGTGCCAGTAGTGGACAGACAGTAAACATTCAGTACTTC. Full variable domain (remainder filled in from reference TRBV19 and TRBJ2-4): DGGITQSPKYLFRKEGQNVTLSCEQNLNHDAMYWYRQDPGQGLRLIYYSQIVNDFQKGDIAEGYSVSREKKESFPLTVTSAQKNPTAFYLCASSGQTVNIQYFGAGTRLSVL.